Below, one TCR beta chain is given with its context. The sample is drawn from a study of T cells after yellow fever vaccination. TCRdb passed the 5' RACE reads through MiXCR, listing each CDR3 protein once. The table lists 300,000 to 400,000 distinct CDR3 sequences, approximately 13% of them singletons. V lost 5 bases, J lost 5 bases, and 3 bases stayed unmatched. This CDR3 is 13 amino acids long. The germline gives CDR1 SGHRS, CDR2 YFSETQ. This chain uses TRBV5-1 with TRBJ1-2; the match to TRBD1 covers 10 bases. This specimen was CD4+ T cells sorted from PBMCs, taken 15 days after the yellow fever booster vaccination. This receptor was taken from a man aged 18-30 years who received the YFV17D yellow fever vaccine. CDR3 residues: CASRTGGLYGYTF. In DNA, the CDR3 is TGCGCCAGCAGGACAGGGGGCCTTTATGGCTACACCTTC.